Here is one TCR beta chain with its context. Authors' data handling: Nucleated cell number was recorded as an estimate derived from reference gene primer amplification. Assay: immunoSEQ multiplex PCR; the TCRdb copy retains only in-frame clones and omits some. The DNA was the basis for D and trimming; V, J and clone size are from that table. The profile covers 200,000 to 250,000 clones, with about 81% appearing a single time and about 10% taken by the ten largest. The entry originates in a study of blood T cell repertoires in COVID-19. The clonotype was recovered from a man aged 35 to 55 who had recovered from COVID-19. Specimen: PBMCs or T cells enriched from blood (not recorded which).

CDR3 region: CASSPTGNRRSSYGYTF. The DNA of the CDR3 is TGTGCCAGCAGTCCTACAGGGAATAGAAGATCTTCTTATGGCTACACCTTC. This sequence joins TRBV27 and TRBJ1-2; TRBD1 might be the D (6 bases). V dropped 5 bases and J dropped 5 bases, with 24 bases sitting between them. The CDR3 runs 17 residues. Germline V gene sequence: CDR1 MNHEY, CDR2 SMNVEV (reference sequence).